This section outlines one T cell receptor (beta chain) sequence together with its context. The data originate from a study of Ad26.COV2.S vaccination and SARS-CoV-2 variants. Treatment reported: roughly 20 received Ad26.COV2.S at low or high dose, single or two shots; 5 received placebo; per-sample allocation not given. Vaccine and placebo recipients were sampled on day 63 after the first injection. Method: immunoSEQ multiplex PCR; TCRdb's copy keeps in-frame clones and lacks some. The sample includes some 250,000 clones, roughly 90% of them seen just once. The sequence came from a person aged 18-65 years who received the Ad26.COV2.S COVID-19 vaccine or a placebo. The source material was peripheral blood, sampled in a trial of Ad26.COV2.S vaccine versus placebo.

The CDR3 DNA sequence: TGCGCCAGCAGCACATCCCAGTGGACTAATGAAAAACTGTTTTTT. The encoded protein is CASSTSQWTNEKLFF. The V gene is TRBV4-1, the J gene TRBJ1-4; D is ambiguous. CDR3 length equals 15 residues. Between the trimmed V and J ends, which lost 5 bases and 2 bases, there was a span of 12 bases. Germline values: CDR1 MGHRA, CDR2 YSYEKL.